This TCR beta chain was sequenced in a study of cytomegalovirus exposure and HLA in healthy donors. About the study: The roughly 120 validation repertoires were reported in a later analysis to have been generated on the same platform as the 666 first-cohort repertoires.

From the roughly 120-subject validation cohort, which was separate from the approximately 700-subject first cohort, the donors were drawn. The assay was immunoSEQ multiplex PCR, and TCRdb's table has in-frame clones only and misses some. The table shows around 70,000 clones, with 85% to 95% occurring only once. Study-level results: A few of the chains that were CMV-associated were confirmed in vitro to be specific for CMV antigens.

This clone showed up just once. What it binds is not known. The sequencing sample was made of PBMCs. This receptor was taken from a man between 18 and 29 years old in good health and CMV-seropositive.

CDR3: CAWSVGGLSSYNEQFF. CDR3 nucleotide sequence: TGTGCCTGGAGTGTGGGTGGACTGAGCTCCTACAATGAGCAGTTCTTC. This rearrangement joins TRBV30 to TRBJ2-1; a possible D gene is TRBD2 (5 bases). The germline gives CDR1 GTSNPN, CDR2 SVGIG (reference sequence). The CDR3 totals 16 residues. V lost 0 bases and J 0 bases, leaving 12 bases between the germline ends.